This TCR beta chain derives from a study of CD8+CD57+ T cells in acquired aplastic anemia (dated by TCRdb to the late 2010s). Background for the entire study: DNA extracted from sorted CD4+ and CD8+ cells had a mean of around 3.3 ug, with a range of roughly 0.2 to 27.4 ug. CD8+CD57+ expansion was defined as frequency above the mean frequency observed in healthy subjects. Study-wide conclusions, independent of this receptor: Patients and healthy controls showed no significant difference in CD8+ Simpson's diversity (P=0.060). Roughly 30 CD8+ CDR3 sequences were shared between patients and controls but appeared highly expressed in patients and within their immunodominant clones.

Between the V and J ends, shortened by 8 bases and 4 bases respectively, the junction contains 14 bases. The CDR3 contains 13 residues, cysteine and phenylalanine counted. Only the CDR3 DNA stays, 39 bases, in frame from base 1. Genomic DNA served as template for TCR beta VDJ combination and CDR3 sequence profiling. An Illumina HiSeq 2000 was used for TCR repertoire sequencing. The published analysis was carried out like this. TRBV/TRBJ rearrangement plots, CDR3 size and DJ length profiles, and Simpson's diversity index were used to evaluate the repertoires. The most abundant DNA sequence in the deep sequencing data was defined as the immunodominant clone. CDR3 amino acid sequences were screened for sharing across subjects and were compared with published repertoires and the VDJdb database. The public sequencing data were trimmed at Q25 with fastp and processed into clonotypes with MiXCR by TCRdb, which kept only in-frame beta chains. Rows matching on CDR3 protein sequence are summarized as one entry with the most common DNA and genes. TCRdb's processing, not the authors', yielded these V and J calls. In all, the sample holds fewer than 85,000 distinct CDR3 sequences, and roughly two thirds of those were seen once. Of the sample, 80% to 90% falls within the top ten clones.

In regard to this clonotype: Its recognized antigen is unknown. The input lacks base qualities; no much larger clone sits a single base away.

Patients chosen for sequencing had shown expansion of CD8+CD57+ cells by flow cytometry. Every patient had severe acquired aplastic anemia, diagnosed using the International Study of Aplastic Anemia and Agranulocytosis and Camitta criteria. At the time blood was sampled, none of the patients had received any therapy. TCR repertoires of sorted CD4+ and CD8+ blood T cells from severe aplastic anemia patients and healthy subjects were deep-sequenced in the study. Patients were enrolled in the USA under clinicaltrials.gov protocols 00001620, 01623167, 00001397, 00071045, 00081523 and 00961064. Ficoll-Paque density gradient centrifugation was used to isolate peripheral blood mononuclear cells. CD4+ and CD8+ T cells were sorted by FACS or magnetic beads before DNA extraction.

Sequencing used sorted CD4+, CD8+, or CD8+CD57+ T cells (not recorded which) from PBMCs. This chain is built from TRBV12-3 or TRBV12-4 and TRBJ1-2; TRBD1 is possibly the D segment (5 matching bases). The receptor was derived from a human donor with aplastic anemia. The base sequence is TGTGCCAGCGGGGGTCGATCCGGCTATGGCTACACCTTC. Its coded protein is CASGGRSGYGYTF.